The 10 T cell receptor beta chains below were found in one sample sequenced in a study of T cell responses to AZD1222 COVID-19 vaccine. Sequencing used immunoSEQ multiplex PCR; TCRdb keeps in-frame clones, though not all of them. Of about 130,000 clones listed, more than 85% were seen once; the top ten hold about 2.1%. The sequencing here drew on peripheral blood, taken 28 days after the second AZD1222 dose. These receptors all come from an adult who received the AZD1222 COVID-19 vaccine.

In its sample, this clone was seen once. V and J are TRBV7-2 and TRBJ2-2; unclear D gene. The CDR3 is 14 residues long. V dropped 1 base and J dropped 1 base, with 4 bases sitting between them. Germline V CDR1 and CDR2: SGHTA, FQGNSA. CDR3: CASSLGQNTGELFF. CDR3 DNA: TGTGCCAGCAGCTTAGGCCAGAACACCGGGGAGCTGTTTTTT. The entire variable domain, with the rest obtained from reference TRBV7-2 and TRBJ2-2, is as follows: GAGVSQSPSNKVTEKGKDVELRCDPISGHTALYWYRQSLGQGLEFLIYFQGNSAPDKSGLPSDRFSAERTGGSVSTLTIQRTQQEDSAVYLCASSLGQNTGELFFGEGSRLTVL.

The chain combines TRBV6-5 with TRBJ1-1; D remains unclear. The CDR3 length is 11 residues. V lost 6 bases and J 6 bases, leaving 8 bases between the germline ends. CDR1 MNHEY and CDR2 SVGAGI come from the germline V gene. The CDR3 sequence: CASRIQSEAFF. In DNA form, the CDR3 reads TGTGCCAGCAGAATACAGTCTGAAGCTTTCTTT.

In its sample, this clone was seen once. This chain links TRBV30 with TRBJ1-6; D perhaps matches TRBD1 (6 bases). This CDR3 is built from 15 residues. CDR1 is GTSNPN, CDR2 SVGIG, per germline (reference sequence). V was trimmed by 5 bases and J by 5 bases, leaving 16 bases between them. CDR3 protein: CAWQSGTLHNSPLHF. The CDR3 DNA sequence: TGTGCCTGGCAATCCGGGACACTTCATAATTCACCCCTCCACTTT.

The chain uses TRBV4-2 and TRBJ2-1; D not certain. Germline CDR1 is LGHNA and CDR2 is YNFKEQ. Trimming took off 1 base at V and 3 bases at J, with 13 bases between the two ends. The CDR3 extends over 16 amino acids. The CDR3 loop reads CASSQAGTESYNEQFF. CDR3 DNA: TGTGCCAGCAGCCAAGCAGGAACGGAGAGCTACAATGAGCAGTTCTTC.

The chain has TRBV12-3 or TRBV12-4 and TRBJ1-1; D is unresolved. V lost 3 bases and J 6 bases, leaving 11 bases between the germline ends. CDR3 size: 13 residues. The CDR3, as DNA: TGTGCCAGCAGTTTGGAGGTTAGCCCTGAAGCTTTCTTT. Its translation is CASSLEVSPEAFF.

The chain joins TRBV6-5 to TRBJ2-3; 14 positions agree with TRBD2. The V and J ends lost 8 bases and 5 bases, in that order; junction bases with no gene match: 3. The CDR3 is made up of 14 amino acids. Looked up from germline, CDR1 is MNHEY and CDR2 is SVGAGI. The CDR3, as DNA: TGTGCCAGCCGACTAGCGGGGGGGCAAGATACGCAGTATTTT. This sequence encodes CASRLAGGQDTQYF.

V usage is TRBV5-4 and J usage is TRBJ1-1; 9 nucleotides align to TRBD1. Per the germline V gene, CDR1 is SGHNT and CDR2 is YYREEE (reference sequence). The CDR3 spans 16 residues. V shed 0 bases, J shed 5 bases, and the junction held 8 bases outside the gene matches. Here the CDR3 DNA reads TGTGCCAGCAGCTTGGGGGGACAGGGAATGAGGACTGAAGCTTTCTTT. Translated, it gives CASSLGGQGMRTEAFF. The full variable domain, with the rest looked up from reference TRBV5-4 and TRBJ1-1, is ETGVTQSPTHLIKTRGQQVTLRCSSQSGHNTVSWYQQALGQGPQFIFQYYREEENGRGNFPPRFSGLQFPNYSSELNVNALELDDSALYLCASSLGGQGMRTEAFFGQGTRLTVV.

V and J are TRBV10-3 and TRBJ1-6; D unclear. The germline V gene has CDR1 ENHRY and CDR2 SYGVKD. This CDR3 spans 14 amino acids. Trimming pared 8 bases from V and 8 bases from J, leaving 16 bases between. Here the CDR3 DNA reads TGTGCCATCCGCCCGGATTATGGGGATTCACCCCTCCACTTT. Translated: CAIRPDYGDSPLHF.

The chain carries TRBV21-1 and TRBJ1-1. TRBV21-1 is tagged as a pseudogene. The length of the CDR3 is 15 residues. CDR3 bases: TGTGCCAGCAGCACCCTGGGAGGGGCCCCGTCTGAAGCTTTCTTT. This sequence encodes CASSTLGGAPSEAFF.

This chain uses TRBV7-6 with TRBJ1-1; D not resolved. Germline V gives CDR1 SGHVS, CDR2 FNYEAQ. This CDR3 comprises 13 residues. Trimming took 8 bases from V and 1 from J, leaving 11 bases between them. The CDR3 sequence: CASQITANTEAFF. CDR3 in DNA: TGTGCCAGCCAAATTACAGCGAACACTGAAGCTTTCTTT.